These T cell receptor beta chains were read from a single sample in a study of blood T cell repertoires in COVID-19. Profiled with immunoSEQ multiplex PCR; TCRdb holds only in-frame clones, not every one. In the table there are about 250,000 clones, approximately 85% of which are singletons. Sequencing was carried out using peripheral blood. The receptors come from a man in his fifties with COVID-19, enrolled during active disease. Each CDR3 is given with its conserved first and last residue. Fields, in order: J gene, clone size, D gene, V gene, CDR3 protein, CDR3 DNA. The D gene is left open where the match is weak. Where a row states a size, it is once, few, many or the class of an expanded clone; other rows omit it.

TRBJ1-2,.,TRBD1,TRBV3-1/TRBV3-2,CASSLRQGGNYGYTF,TGTGCCAGCAGCTTACGACAGGGGGGAAACTATGGCTACACCTTC
TRBJ2-3,.,.,TRBV5-8,CASSLGSGVIDTQYF,TGTGCCAGCAGCTTGGGCTCAGGGGTTATAGATACGCAGTATTTT
TRBJ2-1,.,TRBD2,TRBV9,CASSARLAGSYNEQFF,TGTGCCAGCAGCGCCCGACTAGCGGGGTCCTACAATGAGCAGTTCTTC
TRBJ1-1,.,.,TRBV4-1,CASSQDRGRGSIEAFF,TGCGCCAGCAGCCAAGACCGGGGCAGGGGATCAATTGAAGCTTTCTTT
TRBJ1-4,.,.,TRBV5-6,CASREQGEGEKLFF,TGTGCCAGCAGAGAACAGGGCGAGGGCGAAAAACTGTTTTTT
TRBJ1-3,few,TRBD1,TRBV6-6,CATGDRANSGNTIYF,TGTGCCACGGGGGACAGAGCCAACTCTGGAAACACCATATATTTT
TRBJ2-2,.,TRBD1,TRBV24-1,CATSGQGAAGELFF,TGTGCCACCAGTGGACAGGGGGCGGCCGGGGAGCTGTTTTTT
TRBJ2-2,.,TRBD2,TRBV5-1,CASSLGLAGTDTGELFF,TGCGCCAGCAGCTTGGGGCTAGCGGGGACTGACACCGGGGAGCTGTTTTTT
TRBJ2-4,.,TRBD2,TRBV6-2/TRBV6-3,CASSYDTSGGAVAKNIQYF,TGTGCCAGCAGTTACGACACTAGCGGGGGGGCCGTCGCCAAAAACATTCAGTACTTC
TRBJ1-2,.,.,TRBV28,CASGPRYGYTF,TGTGCCAGCGGGCCGCGCTATGGCTACACCTTC
TRBJ1-5,.,.,TRBV28,CASSWGENQPQHF,TGTGCCAGCAGTTGGGGGGAGAATCAGCCCCAGCATTTT
TRBJ1-1,.,.,TRBV10-3,CAISDPTRVNTEAFF,TGTGCCATCAGTGACCCTACCCGAGTGAACACTGAAGCTTTCTTT
TRBJ1-1,.,TRBD1,TRBV6-5,CASGIFRDRIEAFF,TGTGCCAGTGGAATTTTTCGGGACAGAATTGAAGCTTTCTTT
TRBJ2-2,.,.,TRBV5-1,CASSLVQPSKKELFF,TGCGCCAGCAGCTTGGTGCAGCCTAGCAAGAAGGAGCTGTTTTTT
TRBJ1-4,.,.,TRBV3-1/TRBV3-2,CASSRSDSQNEKLFF,TGTGCCAGCAGCCGGTCGGACAGTCAAAATGAAAAACTGTTTTTT
TRBJ1-1,.,TRBD1,TRBV3-1/TRBV3-2,CASRPGITGGRAEAFF,TGTGCCAGCAGGCCAGGTATTACAGGGGGAAGGGCTGAAGCTTTCTTT
TRBJ1-6,.,.,TRBV5-1,CASTQTGPNSPLHF,TGCGCCAGCACCCAAACAGGGCCCAATTCACCCCTCCACTTT
TRBJ2-5,.,.,TRBV5-1,CASGINSQETQYF,TGCGCCAGCGGAATTAACAGTCAAGAGACCCAGTACTTC
TRBJ2-7,once,TRBD2,TRBV3-1/TRBV3-2,CASSIGLAGVYEQYF,TGTGCCAGCAGCATTGGACTAGCGGGGGTCTACGAGCAGTACTTC
TRBJ1-1,once,TRBD1,TRBV19,CASSTGQVNEAFF,TGTGCCAGTAGTACAGGACAGGTTAATGAAGCTTTCTTT
TRBJ1-4,few,.,TRBV6-2/TRBV6-3,CASSTRTGSTNEKLFF,TGTGCCAGCAGTACACGCACAGGGTCTACTAATGAAAAACTGTTTTTT
TRBJ1-5,.,TRBD1,TRBV10-3,CAISSGQGEPQHF,TGTGCCATCAGCAGCGGACAGGGGGAACCCCAGCATTTT
TRBJ2-3,.,.,TRBV9,CASSVSAGGSDTQYF,TGTGCCAGCAGCGTGTCAGCTGGGGGGTCAGATACGCAGTATTTT
TRBJ1-2,.,.,TRBV5-6,CASSFQGGVYGYTF,TGTGCCAGCAGCTTCCAGGGTGGTGTCTATGGCTACACCTTC
TRBJ1-2,.,.,TRBV9,CASSVAPGDGYTF,TGTGCCAGCAGCGTAGCCCCTGGAGACGGCTACACCTTC
TRBJ1-2,.,.,TRBV6-1,CASSDRVGGYTF,TGTGCCAGCAGTGACAGGGTGGGGGGCTACACCTTC
TRBJ1-2,few,TRBD1,TRBV5-5,CASSLDFRGPGYTF,TGTGCCAGCAGCTTGGATTTCAGGGGGCCTGGCTACACCTTC
TRBJ2-2,.,.,TRBV5-6,CASSLRGANTGELFF,TGTGCCAGCAGCTTAAGGGGCGCAAACACCGGGGAGCTGTTTTTT
TRBJ2-3,.,.,TRBV5-4,CASSFGADTQYF,TGTGCCAGCAGCTTCGGGGCAGATACGCAGTATTTT
TRBJ2-5,.,.,TRBV5-1,CASSPLYGAREETQYF,TGCGCCAGCAGCCCTCTCTATGGGGCCCGGGAAGAGACCCAGTACTTC
TRBJ2-7,.,TRBD1,TRBV18,CASSPRDRASYEQYF,TGTGCCAGCTCACCCCGGGACAGGGCCTCCTACGAGCAGTACTTC
TRBJ1-2,.,TRBD1,TRBV27,CASGWQGAGYGYTF,TGTGCCAGCGGCTGGCAGGGGGCCGGCTATGGCTACACCTTC
TRBJ2-2,.,.,TRBV24-1,CATGTRGNTGELFF,TGTGCCACCGGGACTCGGGGTAACACCGGGGAGCTGTTTTTT
TRBJ2-5,.,TRBD2,TRBV10-3,CAISESIVRGGAEETQYF,TGTGCCATCAGTGAGTCGATTGTTCGCGGGGGGGCAGAAGAGACCCAGTACTTC
TRBJ2-2,.,.,TRBV3-1/TRBV3-2,CASSQVATGELFF,TGTGCCAGCAGCCAAGTAGCGACCGGGGAGCTGTTTTTT
TRBJ2-5,.,TRBD2,TRBV28,CASSLTSGGWETQYF,TGTGCCAGCAGTTTAACTAGCGGGGGCTGGGAGACCCAGTACTTC
TRBJ2-3,.,.,TRBV10-3,CAISGAADTQYF,TGTGCCATCAGTGGAGCGGCAGATACGCAGTATTTT
TRBJ1-1,.,TRBD1,TRBV2,CASSTGGIGAFF,TGTGCCAGCAGTACAGGGGGTATCGGAGCTTTCTTT
TRBJ2-5,.,TRBD2,TRBV7-9,CASSSRGVQETQYF,TGTGCCAGCAGCTCCCGGGGGGTCCAAGAGACCCAGTACTTC
TRBJ2-7,.,.,TRBV19,CASSIALDRSSYEQYF,TGTGCCAGTAGTATAGCCCTCGACAGGAGCTCCTACGAGCAGTACTTC
TRBJ2-7,once,.,TRBV6-5,CASRLRGRPYEQYF,TGTGCCAGTAGATTAAGGGGCCGACCCTACGAGCAGTACTTC
TRBJ1-5,.,TRBD1,TRBV19,CASTKDRGQSQPQHF,TGTGCCAGTACCAAAGACAGGGGGCAAAGTCAGCCCCAGCATTTT
TRBJ2-3,few,TRBD1,TRBV7-8,CASSRKAVGQGYVGTDTQYF,TGTGCCAGCAGCCGAAAAGCAGTGGGACAGGGGTACGTCGGCACAGATACGCAGTATTTT